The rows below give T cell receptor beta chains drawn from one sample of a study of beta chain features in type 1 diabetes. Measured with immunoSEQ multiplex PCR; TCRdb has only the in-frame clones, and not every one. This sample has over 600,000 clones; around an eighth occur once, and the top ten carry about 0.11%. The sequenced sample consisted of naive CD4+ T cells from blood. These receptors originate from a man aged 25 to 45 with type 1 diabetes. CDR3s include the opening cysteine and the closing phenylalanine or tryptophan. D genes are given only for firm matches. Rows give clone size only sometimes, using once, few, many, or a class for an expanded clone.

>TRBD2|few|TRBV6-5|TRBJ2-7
TGTGCCAGCAGTTACTCGAGCGGGAGCGGAACCTACGAGCAGTACTTC
CASSYSSGSGTYEQYF
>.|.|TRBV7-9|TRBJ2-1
TGTGCCAGCAGCCCGCGGTCCAACAATAACGAGTTCTTC
CASSPRSNNNEFF
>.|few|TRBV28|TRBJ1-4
TGTGCCAGCAGGGGTGGCCTTAAGGAAAAACTGTTTTTT
CASRGGLKEKLFF
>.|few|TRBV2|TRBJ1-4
TGTGCCAGCAGTATGAATGAAAAACTGTTTTTT
CASSMNEKLFF
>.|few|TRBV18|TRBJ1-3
TGTGCCAGCTCACCCCAGAGGAGGGATGGAAACACCATATATTTT
CASSPQRRDGNTIYF
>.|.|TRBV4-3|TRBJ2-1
TGCGCCAGCAGCCAAGCCGGCTTTCCCTCACTAGACTCCTACAATGAGCAGTTCTTC
CASSQAGFPSLDSYNEQFF
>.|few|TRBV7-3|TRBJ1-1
TGTGCCAGCAGCTTGGAAGGGGCTAACACTGAAGCTTTCTTT
CASSLEGANTEAFF
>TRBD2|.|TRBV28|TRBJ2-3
TGTGCCAGCTTTACCGGGACTAGCGCAGATACGCAGTATTTT
CASFTGTSADTQYF
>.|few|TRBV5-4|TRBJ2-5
TGTGCCAGCAGCTTGGGTTTAGCGGTCCAAGAGACCCAGTACTTC
CASSLGLAVQETQYF
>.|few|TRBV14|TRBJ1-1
TGTGCCAGCAGCCTCGTCGGAGACGGGACTGAAGCTTTCTTT
CASSLVGDGTEAFF
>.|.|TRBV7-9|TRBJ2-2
TGTGCCAGCAGCTTATCGGACAATGAGGCCGGGGAGCTGTTTTTT
CASSLSDNEAGELFF
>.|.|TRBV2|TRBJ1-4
TGTGCCAGCAGTGCTCAGGGCTCAACTAATGAAAAACTGTTTTTT
CASSAQGSTNEKLFF
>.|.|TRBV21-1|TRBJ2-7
TGTGCCAGCACGTCGGCAGACCGCGGCTACGAGCAGTACTTC
CASTSADRGYEQYF
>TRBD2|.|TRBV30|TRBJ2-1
TGTGCCTGGACCTCCCTAGCGGGGTCCTACAATGAGCAGTTCTTC
CAWTSLAGSYNEQFF
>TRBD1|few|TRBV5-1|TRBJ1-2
TGCGCCAGCAGCACCGGGACAGCTTCATATGGCTACACCTTC
CASSTGTASYGYTF
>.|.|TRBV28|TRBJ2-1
TGTGCCAGCAGCCTACCCCGTGGGGTTTACAATGAGCAGTTCTTC
CASSLPRGVYNEQFF
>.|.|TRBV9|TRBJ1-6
TGTGCCAGCAGCGTACTCGAATCTCATCCACCCCTCCACTTT
CASSVLESHPPLHF
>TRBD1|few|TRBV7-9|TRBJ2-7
TGTGCCAGCAGCTCATTACAGGGGGACCCCTACGAGCAGTACTTC
CASSSLQGDPYEQYF
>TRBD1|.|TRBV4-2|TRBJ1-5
TGTGCCAGCAGCCAAGTCCAGGGGGCACATCAGCCCCAGCATTTT
CASSQVQGAHQPQHF
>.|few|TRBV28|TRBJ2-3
TGTGCCAGCAGTTTGGGGGCCCAACGTAGCACAGATACGCAGTATTTT
CASSLGAQRSTDTQYF
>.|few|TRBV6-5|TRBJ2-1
TGTGCCAGCAAGGGCTCCTACAATGAGCAGTTCTTC
CASKGSYNEQFF
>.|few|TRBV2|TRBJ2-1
TGTGCCAGCAGTGTGGGGGGGCCGCTGTGGAATGAGCAGTTCTTC
CASSVGGPLWNEQFF
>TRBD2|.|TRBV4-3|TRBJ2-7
TGCGCCAGCAGCCAAGATTTGAGCGGGGGGGCCGGTGAGCAGTACTTC
CASSQDLSGGAGEQYF
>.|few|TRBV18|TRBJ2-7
TGTGCCAGCTCACCACCGGGCGGGACCTACGAGCAGTACTTC
CASSPPGGTYEQYF
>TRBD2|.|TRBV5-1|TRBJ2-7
TGCGCCAGCAGCCAAAGGCCTCTAGCGGGCCCAACCTACGAGCAGTACTTC
CASSQRPLAGPTYEQYF
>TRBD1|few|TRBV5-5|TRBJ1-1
TGTGCCAGCAGCTTGATAGCGGGACAGGGGGTTAACACTGAAGCTTTCTTT
CASSLIAGQGVNTEAFF
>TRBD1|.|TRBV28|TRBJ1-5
TGTGCCAGCAGTTCGTGGACAGGGGATGTGCAGCCCCAGCATTTT
CASSSWTGDVQPQHF
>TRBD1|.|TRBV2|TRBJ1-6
TGTGCCAGCAGTACAGGGGAGAGCTCCTATAATTCACCCCTCCACTTT
CASSTGESSYNSPLHF
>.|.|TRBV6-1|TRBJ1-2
TGTGCCAGCAGTGGGGGACATTATGGGCCCGATGGCTACACCTTC
CASSGGHYGPDGYTF
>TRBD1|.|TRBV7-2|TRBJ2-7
TGTGCCAGCAGCTGGGGACAGGGTGGTACCTACGAGCAGTACTTC
CASSWGQGGTYEQYF
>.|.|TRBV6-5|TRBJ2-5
TGTGCCAGCAGTGTCAAGGGGGGGGAACAAGAGACCCAGTACTTC
CASSVKGGEQETQYF
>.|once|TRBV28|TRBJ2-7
TGTGCCAGCCATACCCGCCCAGGTTACGAGCAGTACTTC
CASHTRPGYEQYF
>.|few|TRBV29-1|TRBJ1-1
TGCAGCGCCAACCGGGGGGCGGACACTGAAGCTTTCTTT
CSANRGADTEAFF